This T cell receptor beta chain was captured by sequencing in a study of STAT5B mutations in CD4+ large granular lymphocyte leukemia. Across the study: The CDR3 'QG' motif was associated with a particular HLA allele among healthy donors.

The CDR3 is made up of 13 amino acids. V shed 2 bases and J shed 10 bases, with 14 bases lying between them. Germline V gene lookup returns CDR1 MNHNS and CDR2 SASEGT. Sequencing was at survey level. Measured with immunoSEQ multiplex PCR; TCRdb has only the in-frame clones, and not every one. The table has 45,000 to 55,000 clones, under 80% seen once. Regarding the study as a whole: Patient CD4-sorted repertoires stayed more clonal than healthy ones after leukemic-clone removal. No patients shared main leukemic clonotypes, though approximately 26% appeared at low frequency elsewhere.

In its sample, this clone was seen once. Its antigen is unidentified. The rearrangement uses TRBV6-1 and TRBJ1-1, with D possibly being TRBD1 (6 bases). Material: CD4+ T cells from blood buffy coats. The sequence came from a human donor in good health. CDR3 amino acids: CASSEREGGRAFF. The CDR3, as DNA: TGTGCCAGCAGTGAACGGGAAGGGGGGAGAGCTTTCTTT.